Presented here are 32 T cell receptor beta chains from one specimen sequenced in a study of blood T cell repertoires in COVID-19. Measured with immunoSEQ multiplex PCR; TCRdb has only the in-frame clones, and not every one. The data contain roughly 250,000 clones, roughly 86% of them singletons. Material: PBMCs or T cells enriched from blood (not recorded which). These receptors all come from a woman in her forties or fifties who had recovered from COVID-19.

This sequence joins TRBV19 and TRBJ1-2; D is undetermined. The CDR3 is made up of 13 amino acids. Germline V gene sequence: CDR1 LNHDA, CDR2 SQIVND (reference sequence). Between the trimmed V and J ends, which lost 7 bases and 7 bases, there was a span of 16 bases. CDR3 bases: TGTGCCAGTATGATGACCATCTCGGGTGGCTACACCTTC. Its protein is CASMMTISGGYTF.

V is TRBV27 and J is TRBJ2-5, with TRBD1 as a possible D gene (5 bases). CDR3 size: 16 residues. CDR1 is MNHEY, CDR2 SMNVEV, per germline (reference sequence). The V and J ends lost 6 bases and 7 bases respectively, with 24 bases between them. The CDR3 reads CASSLVGRGTRVTQYF. In DNA, the CDR3 is TGTGCCAGCAGCCTGGTGGGGCGCGGCACAAGGGTGACCCAGTACTTC.

This sequence joins TRBV5-6 and TRBJ1-2; possibly TRBD1 for D (5 bases). The CDR3 covers 15 residues. Germline V lookup: CDR1 SGHDT, CDR2 YYEEEE. V lost 1 base to trimming and J lost 4 bases, with 14 bases between them. Written as DNA, the CDR3 is TGTGCCAGCAGCTTGCCTCCGCGGGACGCCTATGGCTACACCTTC. It encodes CASSLPPRDAYGYTF.

In this sample, this clone turned up a few times. This chain joins TRBV7-2 and TRBJ2-7, with D uncertain. V was cut by 1 base and J by 4 bases, with 11 bases left in between. This CDR3 comprises 14 residues. The germline V gene has CDR1 SGHTA and CDR2 FQGNSA. CDR3 nucleotides: TGTGCCAGCAGCTTAGTTGGTTTCGGGTACGAGCAGTACTTC. It codes for CASSLVGFGYEQYF. Using reference TRBV7-2 and TRBJ2-7 for the parts outside the CDR3, the full variable domain is GAGVSQSPSNKVTEKGKDVELRCDPISGHTALYWYRQSLGQGLEFLIYFQGNSAPDKSGLPSDRFSAERTGGSVSTLTIQRTQQEDSAVYLCASSLVGFGYEQYFGPGTRLTVT.

The rearrangement links TRBV6-5 to TRBJ1-6; maybe TRBD1 (6 bases). Trimming left V 6 bases short and J 7 bases short, with 10 bases between. Germline V gene data show CDR1 as MNHEY and CDR2 as SVGAGI. The CDR3 contains 13 residues. CDR3 protein: CASSRDTNSPLHF. CDR3 in DNA: TGTGCCAGCAGCCGGGACACCAATTCACCCCTCCACTTT.

CDR3 nucleotides: TGTGCCATCAGTGGAGACCCCGGGGATGAGCAGTTCTTC. Translation: CAISGDPGDEQFF. The chain joins TRBV10-3 to TRBJ2-1; a possible D gene is TRBD2 (5 bases). The V gene lost 4 bases and the J gene lost 8 bases, with 12 bases spanning the gap. In germline, CDR1 is ENHRY, CDR2 SYGVKD. This CDR3 is 13 amino acids long.

This clone appeared once. V is TRBV6-5 and J is TRBJ2-1; TRBD2 aligns across 7 bases. Germline CDR1 is MNHEY and CDR2 is SVGAGI. This CDR3 comprises 15 residues. V dropped 5 bases and J dropped 9; count of bases not matched to a gene: 13. The CDR3 DNA follows: TGTGCCAGCAGTCGAAGGCCGACTAGCCCGGGTGAGCAGTTCTTC. As protein: CASSRRPTSPGEQFF.

This clone has more than one count but fewer than ten. DNA of the CDR3: TGTGCCAGCAGTCATTTTTGGGCACACGAGCAGTACTTC. This sequence encodes CASSHFWAHEQYF. The chain employs TRBV21-1 and TRBJ2-7; the DNA was not compared with TRBD1, the D call given in the table. TRBV21-1 is designated a pseudogene. The CDR3 contains 13 residues.

A single count supports this clone. The rearrangement joins TRBV3-1 (or the pseudogene TRBV3-2) to TRBJ2-7; 9 nucleotides match TRBD1. The CDR3 is 15 amino acids. Trimming at V came to 4 bases and at J to 0 bases, leaving 4 bases not matched to a gene. CDR1 LGHDT and CDR2 YNNKEL come from the germline V gene (reference sequence). CDR3: CASSRTGVNSYEQYF. The CDR3 region has the DNA TGTGCCAGCAGCCGGACAGGGGTAAACTCCTACGAGCAGTACTTC.

The genes are TRBV28 and TRBJ1-1, with a tentative D call TRBD1 (6 bases). The germline CDR1 and CDR2 sequences are MDHEN and SYDVKM. This CDR3 region has 14 residues. Trimming removed 1 base at V and 8 bases at J, with 14 bases between. Here the CDR3 DNA reads TGTGCCAGCAGTTTATCTCGGACAGAGTCCGAAGCTTTCTTT. Translated: CASSLSRTESEAFF.

The rearrangement uses TRBV27 and TRBJ1-2, with D maybe TRBD1 (5 bases). The CDR3 has 14 residues. V lost 8 bases and J lost 8, with 21 bases in between. CDR1 and CDR2 (germline): MNHEY, SMNVEV (reference sequence). The CDR3 DNA follows: TGTGCCAGCCGCCTAAGGGGACTTGAGGGGGGCTACACCTTC. It yields the protein CASRLRGLEGGYTF.

The chain recombines TRBV4-1 with TRBJ1-1; D is possibly TRBD1 (6 bases). The CDR3 extends over 16 amino acids. Trimming left V 4 bases short and J 2 bases short, with 17 bases between. In germline, CDR1 is MGHRA, CDR2 YSYEKL. For the CDR3, the DNA is TGCGCCAGCAGCCCTGGGACACTAAGAGGCAACACTGAAGCTTTCTTT. Its translation is CASSPGTLRGNTEAFF.

The V call is TRBV19, the J call TRBJ2-2; 7 positions match TRBD1. The junction had 3 bases not matched to a gene; V was cut back by 1 base and J by 4 bases. The CDR3 length is 15 residues. CDR1 and CDR2 (germline): LNHDA, SQIVND (reference sequence). The CDR3 is CASSIGDRRTGELFF. In nucleotides, the CDR3 is TGTGCCAGTAGTATAGGGGACAGACGCACCGGGGAGCTGTTTTTT.

The chain carries TRBV19 and TRBJ2-7; 7 bases are shared with TRBD2. Per the germline V gene, CDR1 is LNHDA and CDR2 is SQIVND (reference sequence). This CDR3 contains 14 residues. V lost 3 bases to trimming and J lost 2 bases; unmatched junction nucleotides: 4. This CDR3 reads CASSIGLAAYEQYF. The CDR3 DNA sequence: TGTGCCAGTAGTATTGGGCTAGCGGCCTACGAGCAGTACTTC.

The chain employs TRBV30 and TRBJ2-3; D remains ambiguous. CDR3 length: 14 residues. The ends were cut back, 8 bases at V and 0 bases at J, with 15 bases in the middle. Looked up from germline, CDR1 is GTSNPN and CDR2 is SVGIG (reference sequence). In nucleotides, the CDR3 is TGTGCCGCTCAAGAGGCTTCTAGCACAGATACGCAGTATTTT. This codes for CAAQEASSTDTQYF. The full variable domain, with the rest looked up from reference TRBV30 and TRBJ2-3, is SQTIHQWPATLVQPVGSPLSLECTVEGTSNPNLYWYRQAAGRGLQLLFYSVGIGQISSEVPQNLSASRPQDRQFILSSKKLLLSDSGFYLCAAQEASSTDTQYFGPGTRLTVL.

This rearrangement joins TRBV2 to TRBJ2-4; TRBD1 is a possible D gene (6 bases). CDR1 is SNHLY, CDR2 FYNNEI, per germline. Trimming stripped 6 bases from V and 6 bases from J, with 18 bases between. The CDR3 totals 15 residues. The chain's CDR3 is CASRRDTNPGNIQYF. CDR3 in DNA: TGTGCCAGCAGGAGGGACACCAATCCGGGAAACATTCAGTACTTC.

The chain carries TRBV18 and TRBJ2-7; tentatively, D is TRBD2 (5 bases). V lost 4 bases to trimming and J lost 3 bases, with 13 bases between them. This CDR3 is 14 amino acids long. Germline-derived CDR1 and CDR2 are KGHSH and LQKENI. CDR3 region: CASSLRAGGYEQYF. Written as DNA, the CDR3 is TGTGCCAGCTCACTACGGGCGGGTGGCTACGAGCAGTACTTC.

This clone was picked up one time. V is TRBV5-4 and J is TRBJ1-1; maybe TRBD1 (5 bases). CDR1 and CDR2 (germline): SGHNT, YYREEE (reference sequence). With 4 bases removed from V and 7 bases from J, the gap between germline ends came to 11 bases. There are 12 residues in the CDR3. The CDR3: CASSRAGGEAFF. The CDR3 DNA sequence: TGTGCCAGCAGCCGGGCGGGGGGTGAAGCTTTCTTT.

V gene TRBV6-6 combines with J gene TRBJ2-7; D is undetermined. This CDR3 region has 14 residues. The ends were cut back, 4 bases at V and 3 bases at J, with 13 bases in the middle. Germline V gives CDR1 MNHNY, CDR2 SVGAGI (reference sequence). The CDR3 nucleotides read TGTGCCAGCAGTTCACTACTCCCGTTCTACGAGCAGTACTTC. Translating gives CASSSLLPFYEQYF.

The chain combines TRBV5-1 with TRBJ2-7; 7 nucleotides match TRBD1. This CDR3 is built from 13 residues. V shed 4 bases and J 4 bases; nucleotides not matched to a gene: 5. The germline V gene has CDR1 SGHRS and CDR2 YFSETQ. The CDR3 DNA reads TGCGCCAGCAGCCAGGACAGGATATACGAGCAGTACTTC. This encodes CASSQDRIYEQYF.

This chain links TRBV28 with TRBJ2-7; possible D gene TRBD1, 7 bases. V lost 7 bases and J 1 base, leaving 23 bases between the germline ends. CDR3 length: 17 residues. Germline CDR1 reads MDHEN; CDR2 reads SYDVKM. The CDR3 protein is CASTSPGGTGRSYEQYF. CDR3 in DNA: TGTGCCAGCACCTCTCCAGGGGGGACGGGAAGATCCTACGAGCAGTACTTC.

This clone was counted between two and nine times. The V gene is TRBV6-4, the J gene TRBJ2-6; tentative D call: TRBD1 (5 bases). Germline V gene lookup returns CDR1 MRHNA and CDR2 SNTAGT. The CDR3 has 15 amino acids. V lost 6 bases and J lost 0, with 9 bases in between. CDR3 nucleotides: TGTGCCAGCAGCCAGGGTAGCTCTGGGGCCAACGTCCTGACTTTC. Encoded protein: CASSQGSSGANVLTF.

This clone was found once. Distinct nucleotide sequences in the sample also encode this CDR3. The chain carries TRBV4-3 and TRBJ2-7, with 9 positions matching TRBD2. The CDR3 sequence is 15 residues long. CDR1 LGHNA and CDR2 YSLEER come from the germline V gene. V trimming: 1 base; J trimming: 3 bases; junction bases outside the gene matches: 4. CDR3 protein: CASSQGLAGIYEQYF. DNA of the CDR3: TGCGCCAGCAGCCAAGGTCTAGCGGGGATCTACGAGCAGTACTTC.

The chain joins TRBV5-1 to TRBJ2-7; D is unclear. The CDR3 is 13 residues long. Germline V gene data show CDR1 as SGHRS and CDR2 as YFSETQ. V dropped 0 bases and J dropped 7 bases, with 11 bases sitting between them. The CDR3 DNA reads TGCGCCAGCAGCTTGGACTCCCCCGGGGAGCAGTACTTC. This encodes CASSLDSPGEQYF.

This chain joins TRBV7-2 and TRBJ2-1, with TRBD2 matching 9 bases. The V gene end was trimmed by 4 bases and the J gene end by 6 bases; junction bases not matched to a gene: 7. The CDR3 runs 15 residues. CDR1 is SGHTA, CDR2 FQGNSA, per germline. CDR3 sequence: CASSYAGTSINEQFF. DNA for the CDR3: TGTGCCAGCAGCTACGCCGGGACTAGCATCAATGAGCAGTTCTTC.

V is TRBV30 and J is TRBJ1-6, with 7 bases identical to TRBD1. Per germline, CDR1 GTSNPN and CDR2 SVGIG (reference sequence). The J segment lost 5 bases and the V segment lost 3 bases, leaving 13 bases of the junction unmatched. CDR3 size: 17 residues. In DNA, the CDR3 is TGTGCCTGGAGCTACGACCTGGGGACAGCGAATAATTCACCCCTCCACTTT. It encodes CAWSYDLGTANNSPLHF. Looking up the rest from reference TRBV30 and TRBJ1-6 gives the full variable domain: SQTIHQWPATLVQPVGSPLSLECTVEGTSNPNLYWYRQAAGRGLQLLFYSVGIGQISSEVPQNLSASRPQDRQFILSSKKLLLSDSGFYLCAWSYDLGTANNSPLHFGNGTRLTVT.

This chain uses TRBV7-9 with TRBJ2-7, with TRBD2 matching 10 bases. Trimming cost V 5 bases and J 2 bases; bases outside gene matches: 6. Germline CDR1 SEHNR, CDR2 FQNEAQ (reference sequence). This CDR3 has 15 amino acids. The CDR3 protein is CASSPTSGAPYEQYF. Written as DNA, the CDR3 is TGTGCCAGCAGCCCAACTAGCGGGGCACCCTACGAGCAGTACTTC.

The chain joins TRBV4-1 to TRBJ1-2; TRBD1 might be the D (5 bases). V was shortened by 1 base and J by 6 bases, with 15 bases between the two germline ends. This CDR3 region has 15 residues. Looked up from germline, CDR1 is MGHRA and CDR2 is YSYEKL. The CDR3 is CASSQVGRGFDGYTF. CDR3 DNA sequence: TGCGCCAGCAGCCAAGTGGGGCGGGGGTTCGATGGCTACACCTTC.

V usage is TRBV30 and J usage is TRBJ1-6; TRBD1 aligns across 7 bases. The trim removed 4 bases at V and 2 bases at J, leaving 8 bases unmatched. Germline V gives CDR1 GTSNPN, CDR2 SVGIG (reference sequence). The CDR3 extends over 16 amino acids. For the CDR3, the DNA is TGTGCCTGGACCCTACAGGGGTTCCCCTATAATTCACCCCTCCACTTT. As protein: CAWTLQGFPYNSPLHF. The full variable domain, rest sourced from reference TRBV30 and TRBJ1-6, is SQTIHQWPATLVQPVGSPLSLECTVEGTSNPNLYWYRQAAGRGLQLLFYSVGIGQISSEVPQNLSASRPQDRQFILSSKKLLLSDSGFYLCAWTLQGFPYNSPLHFGNGTRLTVT.

The chain couples TRBV7-9 to TRBJ1-4; TRBD1 might be the D (6 bases). CDR3 length: 13 residues. The V end was cut by 3 bases, the J end by 8 bases, with 10 bases between. In germline, CDR1 is SEHNR, CDR2 FQNEAQ (reference sequence). The CDR3 region is CASSFADREKLFF. In nucleotides, the CDR3 is TGTGCCAGCAGCTTTGCGGACAGAGAAAAACTGTTTTTT.

This CDR3 reads CASSLGTSDYNEQFF. The CDR3 DNA sequence: TGTGCCAGCAGCTTGGGGACTAGCGACTACAATGAGCAGTTCTTC. The J gene is TRBJ2-1, the V gene TRBV6-2 or TRBV6-3; 10 positions agree with TRBD2. Germline lookup yields CDR1 MNHEY and CDR2 SVGEGT. The CDR3 is made up of 15 amino acids. V lost 6 bases, J lost 3 bases, and 5 bases stayed unmatched.

This clone was seen only a few times. The rearrangement links TRBV3-1 (or the pseudogene TRBV3-2) to TRBJ1-4; D is unresolved. This CDR3 comprises 16 residues. Germline V lookup: CDR1 LGHDT, CDR2 YNNKEL (reference sequence). V lost 3 bases and J 1 base, leaving 12 bases between the germline ends. CDR3 loop: CASSQTEGGTNEKLFF. The CDR3 bases are TGTGCCAGCAGCCAGACCGAGGGCGGAACTAATGAAAAACTGTTTTTT.